The 32 T cell receptor beta chains below come from one sample, sequenced in a study of T cells in Graves' hyperthyroidism and ophthalmopathy. Using RNA transcripts as the source, TCR beta CDR3 regions were amplified. The HTBI primer set served for first-round RT-PCR of the TCR CDR3. TCRdb passed the multiplex PCR reads through MiXCR, listing each CDR3 protein once. The table has 650,000 to 750,000 distinct CDR3 sequences, approximately 15% seen once. Sequencing used blood. Receptors originate from a woman aged 18-30 years with Graves' hyperthyroidism.

The table lists this clonotype with a few counts. The rearrangement joins TRBV12-3 or TRBV12-4 to TRBJ2-2, with D uncertain. The CDR3 extends over 18 amino acids. V was pared by 0 bases and J by 8 bases, with 22 bases between. CDR3 nucleotide sequence: TGTGCCAGCAGTTTAGCGCTGAAGTCCGCACTGGGTCCGGGGGAGCTGTTTTTT. Its translation: CASSLALKSALGPGELFF.

There are many counts of this clonotype. V is TRBV5-4 and J is TRBJ2-1; TRBD2 agrees at 8 bases. Germline trimming cut 4 bases from V and 4 bases from J; bases unmatched to any gene: 7. The V gene's germline CDR1 is SGHNT and CDR2 YYREEE (reference sequence). This CDR3 comprises 15 residues. The CDR3 DNA reads as TGTGCCAGCAGCCAGGGACTAGTTAGTTACAATGAGCAGTTCTTC. Residues: CASSQGLVSYNEQFF.

On this clonotype itself: A much larger clone sits a single nucleotide away, making a read error possible. The CDR3 sequence: CANSYSKRTSGKETQYF. CDR3 nucleotides: TGTGCCAACAGTTATTCGAAGCGGACTAGCGGAAAAGAGACCCAGTACTTC. This rearrangement joins TRBV6-9 to TRBJ2-5, with 10 bases identical to TRBD2. Germline CDR1 reads MNHGY; CDR2 reads SVAAGI. This CDR3 is built from 17 residues.

This sequence joins TRBV6-2 or TRBV6-3 and TRBJ1-1; D is perhaps TRBD1 (5 bases). This CDR3 has 13 amino acids. V was shortened by 6 bases and J by 1 base, with 9 bases between the two germline ends. The germline gives CDR1 MNHEY, CDR2 SVGEGT. The CDR3, as DNA: TGTGCCAGCAGGGACAAGCCGAACACTGAAGCTTTCTTT. This encodes CASRDKPNTEAFF.

This clonotype was counted ten times or more. The genes are TRBV5-8 and TRBJ1-1; D gene ambiguous. The germline V and J ends were trimmed by 3 bases and 0 bases, with 9 bases remaining between them. This CDR3 is 14 amino acids long. CDR1 is SGHTS and CDR2 is YDEGEE in the germline V gene. Here the CDR3 reads CASSSGAVNTEAFF. In DNA, the CDR3 is TGTGCCAGCAGCTCAGGAGCCGTGAACACTGAAGCTTTCTTT.

In its sample, this clonotype was seen many times. This sequence joins TRBV11-1 and TRBJ2-1; unclear D gene. The CDR3 totals 11 residues. Trimming cost V 6 bases and J 10 bases, with 10 bases left between them. CDR1 is SGHAT and CDR2 is FQDESV in the germline V gene (reference sequence). The CDR3 DNA is TGTGCCAGCAGTTTCGCGAGAGAGCAGTTCTTC. This translates into CASSFAREQFF.

This sequence joins TRBV20-1 and TRBJ2-3; TRBD2 matches 14 bases. CDR3 length equals 19 residues. Germline assignment: CDR1 DFQATT and CDR2 SNEGSKA (reference sequence). V gave up 6 bases and J gave up 6 bases; unmatched junction bases: 20. CDR3 sequence (DNA): TGCAGTGCCCGCCCGGGACTAGCGGGAGTTGTTCCGCCAGTGGATACGCAGTATTTT. Protein sequence: CSARPGLAGVVPPVDTQYF.

This clonotype appeared a few times. This chain connects TRBV4-1 to TRBJ2-7; D uncertain. V was cut by 1 base and J by 3 bases, with 10 bases left in between. The CDR3 has 14 amino acids. Germline assignment: CDR1 MGHRA and CDR2 YSYEKL. CDR3: CASSQVAFIYEQYF. CDR3 in DNA: TGCGCCAGCAGCCAAGTCGCCTTCATCTACGAGCAGTACTTC.

This clonotype was found many times. The CDR3 region has the DNA TGTGCCTGGAGTGTACTGGGGACAGGAGATTCACCCCTCCACTTT. Encoded protein: CAWSVLGTGDSPLHF. This chain connects TRBV30 to TRBJ1-6, with 8 bases aligning to TRBD1. Germline V gene lookup returns CDR1 GTSNPN and CDR2 SVGIG (reference sequence). V lost 0 bases, J lost 8 bases, and 6 bases stayed unmatched. The CDR3 extends over 15 amino acids.

This clonotype was detected ten times or more. The V gene is TRBV28, the J gene TRBJ2-5, with a possible D match to TRBD2 (6 bases). Per germline, CDR1 MDHEN and CDR2 SYDVKM. This CDR3 comprises 18 residues. V dropped 5 bases and J dropped 5 bases, with 27 bases sitting between them. DNA for the CDR3: TGTGCCAGCAGTCCTCTCTGGCGGGGCTGGTTGTTGCGCGAGACCCAGTACTTC. Its translation: CASSPLWRGWLLRETQYF.

Ten or more counts support this clonotype. The chain is built from TRBV28 and TRBJ1-4; possibly TRBD1 for D (5 bases). The ends were cut back, 6 bases at V and 2 bases at J, with 13 bases in the middle. CDR1 and CDR2 from the germline V gene are MDHEN and SYDVKM. The CDR3 runs 15 residues. In nucleotides, the CDR3 is TGTGCCAGCAGCGACAGAGGGGTCACTAATGAAAAACTGTTTTTT. It codes for CASSDRGVTNEKLFF.

This clonotype was counted at least ten times. This chain uses TRBV4-1 with TRBJ1-2; D is perhaps TRBD1 (5 bases). Trimming removed 2 bases from V and 3 bases from J, with 7 bases in between. The CDR3 is made up of 13 amino acids. Germline CDR1 is MGHRA and CDR2 is YSYEKL. The CDR3 is CASSQTGDYGYTF. In nucleotides, the CDR3 is TGCGCCAGCAGCCAAACGGGGGACTATGGCTACACCTTC.

This clonotype was seen many times. V gene TRBV2 combines with J gene TRBJ2-1; 7 bases are shared with TRBD2. Germline values: CDR1 SNHLY, CDR2 FYNNEI. The CDR3 totals 14 residues. Germline trimming cut 5 bases from V and 5 bases from J; bases unmatched to any gene: 6. The CDR3 loop is CASSSAGAHNEQFF. The CDR3 DNA sequence: TGTGCCAGCAGTTCCGCGGGAGCCCACAATGAGCAGTTCTTC. Full variable domain (outside the CDR3, taken from reference TRBV2 and TRBJ2-1): EPEVTQTPSHQVTQMGQEVILRCVPISNHLYFYWYRQILGQKVEFLVSFYNNEISEKSEIFDDQFSVERPDGSNFTLKIRSTKLEDSAMYFCASSSAGAHNEQFFGPGTRLTVL.

For the CDR3, the DNA is TGTGCCAGCAGCTTAGCCTACGTAGGGGACCCATCGAACACCGGGGAGCTGTTTTTT. It yields the protein CASSLAYVGDPSNTGELFF. J is TRBJ2-2 and V is TRBV7-2, with D perhaps assigned TRBD1 or TRBD2 (5 bases each). Per germline, CDR1 SGHTA and CDR2 FQGNSA. V lost 0 bases, J lost 0 bases, and 17 bases lay in between. CDR3 length: 19 residues.

The table lists this clonotype with a few counts. This sequence joins TRBV11-2 and TRBJ1-5; D is perhaps TRBD1 (5 bases). The CDR3 spans 15 residues. From germline, CDR1 is SGHAT and CDR2 FQNNGV. V lost 0 bases, J lost 2 bases, and 8 bases lay in between. DNA of the CDR3: TGTGCCAGCAGCTTAGATTGGGACGGCAATCAGCCCCAGCATTTT. It yields the protein CASSLDWDGNQPQHF. The full variable domain, rest sourced from reference TRBV11-2 and TRBJ1-5, is EAGVAQSPRYKIIEKRQSVAFWCNPISGHATLYWYQQILGQGPKLLIQFQNNGVVDDSQLPKDRFSAERLKGVDSTLKIQPAKLEDSAVYLCASSLDWDGNQPQHFGDGTRLSIL.

This rearrangement joins TRBV20-1 to TRBJ2-1; 8 bases line up with TRBD2. Looked up from germline, CDR1 is DFQATT and CDR2 is SNEGSKA (reference sequence). The CDR3 loop spans 13 amino acids. The CDR3 nucleotides are TGCAGAGTTTGGAGCGGGAGTAACAATGAGCAGTTCTTC. This translates into CRVWSGSNNEQFF.

This clonotype has at least ten counts. V gene TRBV2 combines with J gene TRBJ2-1; 11 bases map to TRBD2. Per the germline V gene, CDR1 is SNHLY and CDR2 is FYNNEI. The V segment lost 6 bases and the J segment 7 bases; nucleotides outside the gene matches: 8. The CDR3 is 15 residues long. The CDR3 DNA reads as TGTGCCAGCAGCCCTACTAGCGGGAGATTAAATGAGCAGTTCTTC. Encoded protein: CASSPTSGRLNEQFF.

The gene calls are TRBV24-1 and TRBJ2-7, with unresolved D. CDR3 size: 12 residues. Germline loops: CDR1 KGHDR, CDR2 SFDVKD. The ends were cut back, 1 base at V and 9 bases at J, with 9 bases in the middle. This chain's CDR3 is CATSDLQLRQYF. In DNA form, the CDR3 reads TGTGCCACCAGTGATTTACAGCTGAGGCAGTACTTC.

Concerning this clonotype: Compared with germline, one end of the junction differs, possibly owing to a read error. The rearrangement links TRBV9 to TRBJ1-1; 7 bases line up with TRBD1. The CDR3 contains 14 residues. Germline assignment: CDR1 SGDLS and CDR2 YYNGEE. CDR3 DNA sequence: TGCGCCAGCAGCTTAACCAGGGGGTTGACTGAAGCTTTCTTT. Translation gives CASSLTRGLTEAFF.

V usage is TRBV5-1 and J usage is TRBJ2-1; TRBD2 matches 7 bases. The J segment lost 5 bases and the V segment lost 1 base, leaving 15 bases of the junction unmatched. The CDR3 spans 18 residues. Germline loops: CDR1 SGHRS, CDR2 YFSETQ. CDR3 region: CASSLWLAGRGADNEQFF. CDR3 nucleotide sequence: TGCGCCAGCAGCTTGTGGTTAGCGGGTCGTGGGGCGGACAATGAGCAGTTCTTC. Full variable domain (rest looked up from reference TRBV5-1 and TRBJ2-1): KAGVTQTPRYLIKTRGQQVTLSCSPISGHRSVSWYQQTPGQGLQFLFEYFSETQRNKGNFPGRFSGRQFSNSRSEMNVSTLELGDSALYLCASSLWLAGRGADNEQFFGPGTRLTVL.

This clonotype was seen only a few times. The genes are TRBV29-1 and TRBJ2-7; tentative D call: TRBD2 (6 bases). Trimming pared 7 bases from V and 7 bases from J, leaving 20 bases between. This CDR3 comprises 13 residues. From germline, CDR1 is SQVTM and CDR2 ANQGSEA. DNA of the CDR3: TGCAGCGCCCGGGACTTCGGCACTGGGGAGCAGTACTTC. Its translation is CSARDFGTGEQYF.

This clonotype was seen repeatedly, ten times or more. CDR3 nucleotides: TGTGCCAGCAGCTCGAAAGGGACCTACGAGCAGTACTTC. Protein sequence: CASSSKGTYEQYF. The chain links TRBV7-9 to TRBJ2-7; D gene uncertain. Per the germline V gene, CDR1 is SEHNR and CDR2 is FQNEAQ (reference sequence). Trimming shortened V by 4 bases and J by 2 bases, and 9 bases separated the two germline ends. This CDR3 is built from 13 residues. The full variable domain, completed using reference TRBV7-9 and TRBJ2-7, is DTGVSQNPRHKITKRGQNVTFRCDPISEHNRLYWYRQTLGQGPEFLTYFQNEAQLEKSRLLSDRFSAERPKGSFSTLEIQRTEQGDSAMYLCASSSKGTYEQYFGPGTRLTVT.

The V and J genes are TRBV6-1 and TRBJ2-1, with D perhaps matching TRBD2 (5 bases). Germline V lookup: CDR1 MNHNS, CDR2 SASEGT. This CDR3 has 15 residues. V was pared by 2 bases and J by 0 bases, with 8 bases between. Here the CDR3 reads CASSEPGSSYNEQFF. The CDR3 coding sequence is TGTGCCAGCAGTGAACCTGGGAGCTCCTACAATGAGCAGTTCTTC.

V usage is TRBV18 and J usage is TRBJ1-3; D gene uncertain. Trimming took off 2 bases at V and 2 bases at J, with 10 bases between the two ends. In germline, CDR1 is KGHSH, CDR2 LQKENI. This CDR3 is built from 15 residues. The CDR3 DNA sequence: TGTGCCAGCTCACCAACTCCAGCAACTGGAAACACCATATATTTT. Protein: CASSPTPATGNTIYF.

This clonotype was seen more than once but under ten times. This rearrangement joins TRBV4-1 to TRBJ1-2; D is perhaps TRBD1 (5 bases). Trimming removed 1 base at V and 1 base at J, with 19 bases between. CDR1 is MGHRA and CDR2 is YSYEKL in the germline V gene. This CDR3 comprises 18 residues. The CDR3 loop is CASSQGVAGLGHNYGYTF. The CDR3, as DNA: TGCGCCAGCAGCCAAGGAGTTGCAGGGTTAGGGCATAACTATGGCTACACCTTC.

This clonotype was observed a handful of times. This CDR3 is CASSYPSGSVGTDTQYF. CDR3 in DNA: TGTGCCAGCAGTTACCCTAGCGGGAGTGTAGGCACAGATACGCAGTATTTT. The V call is TRBV6-5, the J call TRBJ2-3, with 10 bases lining up with TRBD2. CDR1 and CDR2 (germline): MNHEY, SVGAGI. V shed 2 bases, J shed 1 base, and the junction held 6 bases outside the gene matches. The CDR3 length is 17 residues.

This chain uses TRBV7-8 with TRBJ2-7, with TRBD2 matching 13 bases. This CDR3 comprises 20 residues. Per the germline V gene, CDR1 is SGHVS and CDR2 is FQNEAQ. Trimming took 5 bases from V and 0 from J; bases not matched to a gene: 16. The CDR3 protein is CASSPYPGLAGSSSSYEQYF. The CDR3 DNA follows: TGTGCCAGCAGCCCATATCCGGGACTAGCGGGATCGAGTTCCTCCTACGAGCAGTACTTC. The full variable domain, rest sourced from reference TRBV7-8 and TRBJ2-7, is GAGVSQSPRYKVAKRGQDVALRCDPISGHVSLFWYQQALGQGPEFLTYFQNEAQLDKSGLPSDRFFAERPEGSVSTLKIQRTQQEDSAVYLCASSPYPGLAGSSSSYEQYFGPGTRLTVT.

This CDR3 reads CASSPRLAELNEQFF. CDR3 nucleotides: TGTGCCAGCAGCCCGCGACTAGCGGAACTTAATGAGCAGTTCTTC. The V gene is TRBV11-3, the J gene TRBJ2-1, with 9 bases aligning to TRBD2. The CDR3 extends over 15 amino acids. From germline, CDR1 is SGHNT and CDR2 YENEEA. The V and J ends lost 5 bases and 7 bases, in that order; junction bases with no gene match: 9.

This clonotype was observed many times. This chain joins TRBV7-6 and TRBJ2-3; 9 bases match TRBD1. Germline V gene lookup returns CDR1 SGHVS and CDR2 FNYEAQ. V gave up 8 bases and J gave up 0 bases; unmatched junction bases: 3. The CDR3 spans 14 residues. For the CDR3, the DNA is TGTGCCAGCGCGGACAGGGGAAGCACAGATACGCAGTATTTT. Amino acids: CASADRGSTDTQYF. The variable domain in full, with the rest retrieved from reference TRBV7-6 and TRBJ2-3, is GAGVSQSPRYKVTKRGQDVALRCDPISGHVSLYWYRQALGQGPEFLTYFNYEAQQDKSGLPNDRFSAERPEGSISTLTIQRTEQRDSAMYRCASADRGSTDTQYFGPGTRLTVL.

This clonotype has more than one count but fewer than ten. The chain is built from TRBV2 and TRBJ2-7; D unclear. Germline V gene sequence: CDR1 SNHLY, CDR2 FYNNEI. Trimming cost V 5 bases and J 5 bases, with 10 bases left between them. The CDR3 totals 12 residues. The DNA for the CDR3 is TGTGCCAGCAGTTGGGCCGTGGACGAGCAGTACTTC. Translating gives CASSWAVDEQYF.

The chain links TRBV19 to TRBJ2-1, with 8 bases identical to TRBD2. The CDR3 spans 18 residues. The germline V gene has CDR1 LNHDA and CDR2 SQIVND (reference sequence). After removal of 4 bases from V and 0 bases from J, the junction contained 11 bases not matched to a gene. CDR3 amino acids: CASSTSGGGVSSYNEQFF. In DNA, the CDR3 is TGTGCCAGTAGTACATCGGGGGGGGGGGTGAGCTCCTACAATGAGCAGTTCTTC.

This clonotype was seen at least ten times. This chain joins TRBV28 and TRBJ2-5, with TRBD2 matching over 8 bases. From germline, CDR1 is MDHEN and CDR2 SYDVKM. CDR3 size: 15 residues. V shed 3 bases and J 2 bases; nucleotides not matched to a gene: 5. The CDR3 is CASSFERERQETQYF. For the CDR3, the DNA is TGTGCCAGCAGTTTCGAGCGGGAGAGGCAAGAGACCCAGTACTTC.